The sequence of this T cell receptor (beta chain) was determined in a study of blood T cell repertoires in COVID-19. CDR1 and CDR2 (germline): GTSNPN, SVGIG (reference sequence). With 4 bases clipped from V and 10 bases from J, the junction kept 12 bases outside the gene matches. The CDR3 is 14 amino acids. Original analysis: Reference gene primer amplification gave estimated nucleated cell counts. The method was immunoSEQ multiplex PCR; TCRdb's version includes in-frame clones alone and lacks a portion of them. From that table come the V and J calls and clone size; the DNA was used to work out D and trimming. This sample yields some 190,000 clones, of which around 85% are seen a single time; roughly 12% belongs to the top ten.

The V call is TRBV30, the J call TRBJ1-1; 10 bases fit TRBD1. Material for sequencing was peripheral blood. The TCR sequence derives from a woman aged 45-59 years with acute or convalescent COVID-19. The CDR3 sequence is CAWNAGTGATGAFF. As DNA, the CDR3 is TGTGCCTGGAACGCCGGGACAGGGGCCACGGGAGCTTTCTTT. The whole variable domain, remainder taken from reference TRBV30 and TRBJ1-1, is SQTIHQWPATLVQPVGSPLSLECTVEGTSNPNLYWYRQAAGRGLQLLFYSVGIGQISSEVPQNLSASRPQDRQFILSSKKLLLSDSGFYLCAWNAGTGATGAFFGQGTRLTVV.